This is a list of T cell receptor beta chains from one sample in a study of blood T cell repertoires in COVID-19. This table comes from immunoSEQ multiplex PCR, and its TCRdb copy is limited to in-frame clones, with some not included. The repertoire holds some 350,000 clones, with around nine tenths as singletons. Sequenced sample: peripheral blood. These receptors originate from a woman under 30 who had recovered from COVID-19. Both conserved end residues are trimmed from each CDR3.

V	J	CDR3
TRBV7-9	TRBJ1-6	ASRGQGFNSPLH
TRBV9	TRBJ2-3	ASSVGGGRASTDTQY
TRBV5-8	TRBJ2-5	ASSWPWGTSGSRQETQY
TRBV9	TRBJ1-6	ASSPAGQGNSPLH
TRBV2	TRBJ2-5	ASRDRGRSQY
TRBV10-2	TRBJ2-2	ASRPGAVGFAGTGELF
TRBV7-8	TRBJ1-1	ASSPPAERNTEAF
TRBV5-1	TRBJ1-1	ASSSGQLNTEAF
TRBV7-8	TRBJ1-3	ASTYREISGNTIY
TRBV9	TRBJ2-1	ASSVVGQGSYNEQF
TRBV11-2	TRBJ1-2	ASSPGSGYT
TRBV18	TRBJ2-1	ASSLIPRTSGSSYNEQF
TRBV7-2	TRBJ1-2	ASSLTGTSGGYT
TRBV30	TRBJ2-5	AWSFRSSGSRSETQY
TRBV6-5	TRBJ1-1	ASIGRVEAF
TRBV12-3/TRBV12-4	TRBJ1-1	ASSFIQNTEAF
TRBV25-1	TRBJ2-3	ASSAFGGGFIDTQY
TRBV25-1	TRBJ2-5	ASSWVRETQY
TRBV6-4	TRBJ2-3	ASSDHRRADTQY
TRBV27	TRBJ2-1	ASRQSLAGANEQF
TRBV29-1	TRBJ1-1	SVVPGQANTEAF
TRBV14	TRBJ2-3	ASSQEGGVTDTQY
TRBV4-3	TRBJ1-1	ASSQDGQEGTEAF
TRBV6-2/TRBV6-3	TRBJ1-2	ASSPPGQGWGYT
TRBV3-1/TRBV3-2	TRBJ2-4	ASSQEIAGVGLAKNIQY
TRBV6-5	TRBJ2-1	ASSYFTYNEQF
TRBV4-1	TRBJ1-2	ASSLPGGGRGYT
TRBV2	TRBJ2-2	ASSEGRRRGELF
TRBV19	TRBJ2-5	ASSVLAGGYQETQY
TRBV14	TRBJ2-3	ASSHIAGGGDTQY
TRBV6-5	TRBJ2-4	ASSYSGRGAKNIQY
TRBV21-1	TRBJ2-2	ASSYGTGGTGELF
TRBV18	TRBJ1-4	ASSPNREGEKLF
TRBV13	TRBJ2-1	ASSSITAGDEQF
TRBV24-1	TRBJ1-5	ATSDADRDYRQPQH
TRBV10-1	TRBJ1-3	ASRANSGNTIY
TRBV12-3/TRBV12-4	TRBJ1-1	ASSFDTEAF
TRBV2	TRBJ1-3	ASGGAGNTIY
TRBV7-9	TRBJ2-3	ASSLAIAGKSTDTQY
TRBV24-1	TRBJ1-2	ATSGGIGGDYGYT
TRBV24-1	TRBJ2-3	ATSLSGNTDTQY
TRBV7-9	TRBJ1-1	ASSLSTGGSGTEAF
TRBV6-5	TRBJ2-1	ASSQIRRESNEQF
TRBV19	TRBJ2-3	ATRGPPADTQY
TRBV29-1	TRBJ1-2	SVDGRGSGYT